The sequence of this T cell receptor (beta chain) was determined in a study of shared clonotypes between healthy human individuals. The study, taken as a whole, reports: Several donors shared 5% to 5.5% of their naive CD4 clonotypes.

As processed by the authors: ImmunoSEQ sequences covered only the junction and lacked quality scores; filtering therefore differed. Here immunoSEQ multiplex PCR was the method, and the copy in TCRdb shows in-frame clones only, minus some. Clone size and V and J calls were adopted from that table, with D and trimming inferred from the DNA. The sample includes some 650,000 clones, almost 97% of them seen just once. This clone was recorded a few times. As yet, its antigen is unknown. With 7 bases clipped from V and 4 bases from J, the junction kept 7 bases outside the gene matches. This CDR3 region has 14 residues. Germline V CDR1 and CDR2: SNHLY, FYNNEI.

The source is a woman in her thirties in good health. The sequenced material came from naive CD4+ T cells sorted from blood. The subset denotes: CD45RA+ positively selected. The genes are TRBV2 and TRBJ1-5, with 7 bases fitting TRBD1. CDR3 nucleotide sequence: TGTGCCAGCACCGAGACAGGGCTTAATCAGCCCCAGCATTTT. It yields the protein CASTETGLNQPQHF. Complete variable domain (other parts from reference TRBV2 and TRBJ1-5): EPEVTQTPSHQVTQMGQEVILRCVPISNHLYFYWYRQILGQKVEFLVSFYNNEISEKSEIFDDQFSVERPDGSNFTLKIRSTKLEDSAMYFCASTETGLNQPQHFGDGTRLSIL.